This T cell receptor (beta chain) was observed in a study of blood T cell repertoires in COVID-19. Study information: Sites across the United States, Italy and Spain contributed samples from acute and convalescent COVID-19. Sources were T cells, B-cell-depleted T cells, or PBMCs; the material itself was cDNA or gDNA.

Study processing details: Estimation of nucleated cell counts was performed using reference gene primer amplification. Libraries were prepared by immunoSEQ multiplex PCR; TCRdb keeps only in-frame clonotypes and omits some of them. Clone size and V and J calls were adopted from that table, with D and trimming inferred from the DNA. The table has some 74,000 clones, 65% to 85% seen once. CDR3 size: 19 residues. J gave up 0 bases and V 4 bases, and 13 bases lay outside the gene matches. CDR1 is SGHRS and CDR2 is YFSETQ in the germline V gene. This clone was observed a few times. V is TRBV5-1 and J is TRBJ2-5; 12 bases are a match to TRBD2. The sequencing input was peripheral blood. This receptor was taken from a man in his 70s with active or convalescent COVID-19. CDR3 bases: TGCGCCAGCAGCGCGAGAAAGACTAGCGGGGGTTACGACCAAGAGACCCAGTACTTC. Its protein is CASSARKTSGGYDQETQYF.